Listed below are T cell receptor beta chains from one sample, sequenced in a study of blood T cell repertoires in COVID-19. Profiled with immunoSEQ multiplex PCR; TCRdb holds only in-frame clones, not every one. The data hold about 180,000 clones, with 83% observed a single time. The source material was peripheral blood. The receptors stem from a woman in her 70s with COVID-19, enrolled during active disease. Both conserved end residues are part of each CDR3. Expanded clones get a size class; other rows say once, few or many, or leave the size out.

abundance	v_gene	j_gene	CDR3aa
.	TRBV3-1/TRBV3-2	TRBJ1-2	CASSQGTDYGYTF
.	TRBV28	TRBJ1-4	CASSFRREREKLFF
.	TRBV9	TRBJ1-3	CASSVGTGIAGNTIYF
.	TRBV19	TRBJ1-2	CASSYLPGDRNYGYTF
.	TRBV5-1	TRBJ2-1	CASRPPGLANEQFF
.	TRBV9	TRBJ2-5	CASSATTLGGTQYF
.	TRBV5-1	TRBJ1-4	CASSLEGTGDEKLFF
.	TRBV19	TRBJ2-3	CASTAVAGVAPDTQYF
.	TRBV5-6	TRBJ2-7	CASSCHDTGEYEQYF
.	TRBV28	TRBJ2-1	CASSPRGLAGPNNEQFF
once	TRBV7-2	TRBJ2-7	CASSPTGREYEQYF
.	TRBV18	TRBJ1-1	CASSSRVDTEAFF
.	TRBV5-1	TRBJ2-1	CASSLGGAWSSYNEQFF
.	TRBV12-3/TRBV12-4	TRBJ2-1	CASKGQGNNEQFF
.	TRBV28	TRBJ2-3	CASSPPGVTDTQYF
.	TRBV4-3	TRBJ1-5	CASSQRGTVDQPQHF
few	TRBV28	TRBJ2-7	CASSLNKPYEQYF
.	TRBV6-5	TRBJ1-5	CASSWDRAGNQPQHF
.	TRBV30	TRBJ2-1	CAWSVPTTSVYNEQFF
.	TRBV5-8	TRBJ2-2	CASSRDRGAGELFF
.	TRBV2	TRBJ1-3	CASMESHYSGNTIYF
.	TRBV29-1	TRBJ2-1	CSVSGQGIGEQFF
.	TRBV6-5	TRBJ2-5	CASSYSGSGRGETQYF
few	TRBV5-1	TRBJ1-2	CASSLGDRNYGYTF
once	TRBV20-1	TRBJ1-4	CSASVRGKLINEKLFF
.	TRBV12-5	TRBJ2-1	CASGLGAGAGGINEQFF
.	TRBV7-9	TRBJ2-1	CASDTGAGGPYEQFF
.	TRBV5-1	TRBJ2-7	CASSFSGPSYEQYF
.	TRBV18	TRBJ2-4	CASSPPTRADLNIQYF
.	TRBV5-1	TRBJ1-1	CASSLGQATNTEAFF
.	TRBV6-2/TRBV6-3	TRBJ2-1	CASSWGLADNYNEQFF
.	TRBV4-3	TRBJ2-1	CASINAGTSGSADEQFF
.	TRBV7-8	TRBJ2-7	CASSSGTRTGTEYEQYF
.	TRBV19	TRBJ2-1	CASSRRGQIGAISSYNEQFF
.	TRBV5-1	TRBJ1-4	CASSFVGGSNEKLFF
few	TRBV5-6	TRBJ2-3	CASTSGRDTQYF
.	TRBV7-9	TRBJ2-2	CASSLADSTGELFF
.	TRBV7-3	TRBJ2-5	CASSFGFGAQETQYF
.	TRBV19	TRBJ2-7	CASSIGLASSYEQYF
.	TRBV18	TRBJ2-1	CASSPGTRRWNEQFF
once	TRBV2	TRBJ2-3	CASRTGGEADTQYF
.	TRBV19	TRBJ2-4	CASSNQRETRNIQYF
.	TRBV9	TRBJ2-2	CASNTRGGVTGELFF
.	TRBV3-1/TRBV3-2	TRBJ1-3	CASSQEDNPGNTIYF
few	TRBV28	TRBJ1-1	CASSNRVLRTEAFF
few	TRBV11-2	TRBJ2-1	CASSPPLLRTSGRPALFF
.	TRBV7-2	TRBJ2-6	CASSLGRRSGANVLTF
.	TRBV19	TRBJ1-2	CASSTGTGSTLYGYTF
.	TRBV30	TRBJ2-2	CAWSGGRLDTGELFF
.	TRBV2	TRBJ2-7	CASKPSGGDYEQYF
once	TRBV5-1	TRBJ2-1	CASSPLGLHDNEQFF
.	TRBV6-2/TRBV6-3	TRBJ2-6	CASSTGDSGANVLTF
.	TRBV28	TRBJ1-2	CASIGQPRYGYTF
.	TRBV19	TRBJ1-2	CASSFNPGTGVGGYTF
.	TRBV6-5	TRBJ1-6	CASSSAGTDNSPLHF
.	TRBV5-5	TRBJ2-7	CASSRELYEQYF
.	TRBV7-2	TRBJ2-3	CASSSWLAGTDTQYF
many	TRBV2	TRBJ2-7	CASSDPLAGRNEQYF
.	TRBV5-7	TRBJ1-2	CASSVGGRSYGYTF